Following are 30 T cell receptor beta chains from one sample sequenced in a study of blood T cell repertoires in COVID-19. Here immunoSEQ multiplex PCR was the method, and the copy in TCRdb shows in-frame clones only, minus some. This sample has 150,000 to 200,000 clones, with more than 60% found just once. The sequenced sample consisted of peripheral blood. These receptors were collected from a man aged 70 or older with acute or convalescent COVID-19.

V and J are TRBV7-3 and TRBJ2-7; D is possibly TRBD2 (7 bases). Trimming took off 2 bases at V and 7 bases at J, with 12 bases between the two ends. This CDR3 is 13 amino acids long. In germline, CDR1 is SGHTA, CDR2 FQGTGA. This CDR3 is CASSLWGGPEQYF. The CDR3 DNA reads TGTGCCAGCAGCTTATGGGGGGGCCCTGAGCAGTACTTC.

This clone was counted a single time. The CDR3 coding sequence is TGTGCCAGCTCATCCTTGAGCACAGGCCAAGAGACCCAGTACTTC. Residues: CASSSLSTGQETQYF. The chain employs TRBV18 and TRBJ2-5; D is perhaps TRBD1 (5 bases). Germline-derived CDR1 and CDR2 are KGHSH and LQKENI. The ends were cut back, 5 bases at V and 1 base at J, with 14 bases in the middle. This CDR3 region has 15 residues.

The chain uses TRBV19 and TRBJ1-5; no definite D call. The V end was cut by 3 bases, the J end by 4 bases, with 19 bases between. The germline V gene encodes CDR1 LNHDA and CDR2 SQIVND (reference sequence). The CDR3 totals 17 residues. This CDR3 reads CASSILPVRGTNQPQHF. CDR3 coding DNA: TGTGCCAGTAGTATTCTCCCCGTGCGGGGAACGAATCAGCCCCAGCATTTT.

The chain couples TRBV19 to TRBJ1-6; 10 nucleotides align to TRBD1. The trim removed 9 bases at V and 9 bases at J, leaving 5 bases unmatched. Germline CDR1 reads LNHDA; CDR2 reads SQIVND (reference sequence). This CDR3 region has 13 residues. DNA of the CDR3: TGTGCCAGCCGGGACAGGGGTGGTTCACCCCTCCACTTT. Translating it yields CASRDRGGSPLHF.

The rearrangement joins TRBV6-5 to TRBJ1-1, with a tentative D call TRBD1 (6 bases). From germline, CDR1 is MNHEY and CDR2 SVGAGI. Trimming left V 2 bases short and J 5 bases short, with 9 bases between. This CDR3 region has 13 residues. The CDR3 region is CASSYTQGTEAFF. CDR3 in DNA: TGTGCCAGCAGTTACACACAGGGAACTGAAGCTTTCTTT.

The chain carries TRBV7-8 and TRBJ2-7, with 7 bases identical to TRBD1. This CDR3 is 13 amino acids long. V lost 5 bases, J lost 2 bases, and 3 bases stayed unmatched. Germline lookup yields CDR1 SGHVS and CDR2 FQNEAQ. The CDR3 region has the DNA TGTGCCAGCAGCCGAGGACAGGCCTACGAGCAGTACTTC. Protein product: CASSRGQAYEQYF.

This clone came up once. The chain recombines TRBV6-2 or TRBV6-3 with TRBJ2-7; 11 bases are shared with TRBD2. CDR1 MNHEY and CDR2 SVGEGT come from the germline V gene. The CDR3 has 13 amino acids. V was pared by 6 bases and J by 5 bases, with 3 bases of the junction left unmatched. CDR3 nucleotides: TGTGCCAGCAGCCTAGCGGGAGGCCACGAGCAGTACTTC. Its translation: CASSLAGGHEQYF.

V gene TRBV5-4 combines with J gene TRBJ2-2, with 7 bases that match TRBD1. The junction had 4 bases not matched to a gene; V was cut back by 4 bases and J by 1 base. In germline, CDR1 is SGHNT, CDR2 YYREEE (reference sequence). The CDR3 runs 15 residues. The CDR3 reads CASSPRQGNTGELFF. In DNA form, the CDR3 reads TGTGCCAGCAGCCCGAGACAGGGGAACACCGGGGAGCTGTTTTTT.

V is TRBV18 and J is TRBJ1-6; 7 bases match TRBD1. CDR3 length equals 14 residues. The V gene's germline CDR1 is KGHSH and CDR2 LQKENI. J gave up 13 bases and V 3 bases, and 9 bases lay outside the gene matches. The CDR3 reads CASSPNAQGDPLHF. The CDR3 DNA is TGTGCCAGCTCACCGAACGCCCAGGGGGATCCCCTCCACTTT.

This clone was counted ten times or more. This rearrangement joins TRBV19 to TRBJ1-1; D uncertain. Between the trimmed V and J ends, which lost 2 bases and 1 base, there was a span of 8 bases. Germline CDR1 reads LNHDA; CDR2 reads SQIVND (reference sequence). The CDR3 length is 14 residues. The CDR3 protein is CASSIIGGNTEAFF. The DNA of the CDR3 is TGTGCCAGTAGTATAATAGGCGGGAACACTGAAGCTTTCTTT.

The chain joins TRBV6-5 to TRBJ2-3; the match to TRBD2 covers 8 bases. Germline assignment: CDR1 MNHEY and CDR2 SVGAGI. V lost 4 bases and J lost 9; bases outside the gene matches: 15. CDR3 length: 16 amino acids. CDR3 in amino acids: CASSSVSGVGVITQYF. The CDR3 nucleotides are TGTGCCAGCAGTTCCGTTAGCGGGGTGGGGGTTATAACGCAGTATTTT.

CDR3 in DNA: TGTGCCAGCTCACCTATAGAGGTAGGACAGGGGCCGATCGGGCAGTTCTTC. Its translation: CASSPIEVGQGPIGQFF. The genes are TRBV18 and TRBJ2-1, with TRBD1 matching over 9 bases. V shed 3 bases and J 12 bases; nucleotides not matched to a gene: 18. This CDR3 has 17 residues. Germline CDR1 is KGHSH and CDR2 is LQKENI. The variable domain in full, completed from reference TRBV18 and TRBJ2-1, reads NAGVMQNPRHLVRRRGQEARLRCSPMKGHSHVYWYRQLPEEGLKFMVYLQKENIIDESGMPKERFSAEFPKEGPSILRIQQVVRGDSAAYFCASSPIEVGQGPIGQFFGPGTRLTVL.

This clone was seen just once. The V and J genes are TRBV6-5 and TRBJ1-5; D ambiguous. Trimming pared 2 bases from V and 8 bases from J, leaving 10 bases between. Looked up from germline, CDR1 is MNHEY and CDR2 is SVGAGI. The CDR3 length is 13 residues. In DNA form, the CDR3 reads TGTGCCAGCAGTTACAGTTCGCGGGAGCCCCAGCATTTT. Translating gives CASSYSSREPQHF.

This clone was detected only a few times. The gene calls are TRBV7-9 and TRBJ2-1; 7 bases match TRBD1. The V gene end was trimmed by 3 bases and the J gene end by 7 bases; junction bases not matched to a gene: 9. The germline gives CDR1 SEHNR, CDR2 FQNEAQ (reference sequence). The CDR3 consists of 15 residues. In DNA, the CDR3 is TGTGCCAGCAGCTTTTCTGAACAGGGGTTTAATGAGCAGTTCTTC. It yields the protein CASSFSEQGFNEQFF.

In this sample, this clone turned up a few times. The chain uses TRBV2 and TRBJ2-3; 9 bases agree with TRBD2. J was trimmed by 4 bases and V by 6 bases; bases with no gene match: 11. This CDR3 contains 16 residues. CDR1 is SNHLY and CDR2 is FYNNEI in the germline V gene. The CDR3 loop reads CASRGTSPDPADTQYF. CDR3 coding DNA: TGTGCCAGCAGGGGGACTAGCCCCGATCCGGCAGATACGCAGTATTTT.

This clone was detected a few times. CDR3 sequence reads: CASSPGHSVETQYF. CDR3 in DNA: TGTGCCAGCAGCCCGGGACACTCTGTAGAGACCCAGTACTTC. The chain has TRBV5-6 and TRBJ2-5, with D perhaps TRBD1 (6 bases). This CDR3 contains 14 residues. V was cut by 4 bases and J by 4 bases, with 14 bases left in between. From germline, CDR1 is SGHDT and CDR2 YYEEEE.

This clone was seen only once. The chain carries TRBV4-3 and TRBJ2-2; D is unclear. There are 15 residues in the CDR3. Trimming pared 0 bases from V and 4 bases from J, leaving 9 bases between. The germline V gene has CDR1 LGHNA and CDR2 YSLEER. The CDR3 DNA sequence: TGCGCCAGCAGCCAAGATCTACTTACCACCGGGGAGCTGTTTTTT. Its translation: CASSQDLLTTGELFF.

This clone is a singleton in its sample. The chain joins TRBV7-6 to TRBJ2-1, with TRBD2 identical over 8 bases. The CDR3 runs 17 residues. V lost 0 bases to trimming and J lost 6 bases; unmatched junction nucleotides: 10. From germline, CDR1 is SGHVS and CDR2 FNYEAQ. CDR3 bases: TGTGCCAGCAGCTTAGCCCCGAGCGGGAGTGGTCCCAATGAGCAGTTCTTC. It specifies CASSLAPSGSGPNEQFF.

The chain links TRBV14 to TRBJ2-3; no definite D call. The CDR3 is 16 amino acids. V gave up 0 bases and J gave up 5 bases, with 15 bases separating them. The germline V gene has CDR1 SGHDN and CDR2 FVKESK. As DNA, the CDR3 is TGTGCCAGCAGCCAAGATGTCGGTACAGCCAGAGATACGCAGTATTTT. Translation gives CASSQDVGTARDTQYF. The whole variable domain, filled in from reference TRBV14 and TRBJ2-3, reads EAGVTQFPSHSVIEKGQTVTLRCDPISGHDNLYWYRRVMGKEIKFLLHFVKESKQDESGMPNNRFLAERTGGTYSTLKVQPAELEDSGVYFCASSQDVGTARDTQYFGPGTRLTVL.

This chain joins TRBV3-1 (or the pseudogene TRBV3-2) and TRBJ2-2; possibly TRBD2 for D (7 bases). The CDR3 loop spans 13 amino acids. The germline gives CDR1 LGHDT, CDR2 YNNKEL (reference sequence). V was trimmed by 6 bases and J by 9 bases, leaving 14 bases between them. CDR3 coding DNA: TGTGCCAGCAGTCAGAGGGGGGGCCGGGAGCTGTTTTTT. Translating gives CASSQRGGRELFF.

The chain joins TRBV6-6 to TRBJ2-3; D may be TRBD1 (7 bases). Germline CDR1 is MNHNY and CDR2 is SVGAGI (reference sequence). CDR3 size: 14 residues. V was shortened by 6 bases and J by 4 bases, with 14 bases between the two germline ends. The CDR3 sequence: CASSSGGWADTQYF. The CDR3 nucleotides are TGTGCCAGCAGCTCAGGGGGGTGGGCAGATACGCAGTATTTT.

This clone was recorded only once. V and J are TRBV6-6 and TRBJ1-5; tentatively, D is TRBD1 (5 bases). Germline V gives CDR1 MNHNY, CDR2 SVGAGI (reference sequence). The length of the CDR3 is 15 residues. Between the trimmed V and J ends, which lost 6 bases and 0 bases, there was a span of 12 bases. CDR3 sequence reads: CASSDGHYSNQPQHF. The CDR3 DNA reads as TGTGCCAGCAGCGACGGACATTATAGCAATCAGCCCCAGCATTTT.

The chain employs TRBV7-2 and TRBJ2-3; D call uncertain. Germline V CDR1 and CDR2: SGHTA, FQGNSA. The CDR3 has 12 amino acids. Trimming took off 5 bases at V and 2 bases at J, with 5 bases between the two ends. The CDR3 DNA sequence: TGTGCCAGCAGCCACTACACAGATACGCAGTATTTT. Translated: CASSHYTDTQYF. Full variable domain (outside the CDR3, taken from reference TRBV7-2 and TRBJ2-3): GAGVSQSPSNKVTEKGKDVELRCDPISGHTALYWYRQSLGQGLEFLIYFQGNSAPDKSGLPSDRFSAERTGGSVSTLTIQRTQQEDSAVYLCASSHYTDTQYFGPGTRLTVL.

The V and J genes are TRBV5-1 and TRBJ2-3; 12 nucleotides line up with TRBD2. Germline assignment: CDR1 SGHRS and CDR2 YFSETQ. Trimming took 0 bases from V and 6 from J; bases not matched to a gene: 5. The CDR3 is 16 residues long. CDR3 sequence reads: CASSLGPSGGADTQYF. For the CDR3, the DNA is TGCGCCAGCAGCTTGGGGCCTAGCGGGGGGGCCGATACGCAGTATTTT.

Note on this clone: Other DNA sequences in this sample translate to the same CDR3. This chain uses TRBV2 with TRBJ1-4; a weak D match, TRBD1 (5 bases). This CDR3 has 14 amino acids. Trimming removed 5 bases at V and 0 bases at J, with 7 bases between. Germline CDR1 reads SNHLY; CDR2 reads FYNNEI. CDR3 in amino acids: CASSTGATNEKLFF. For the CDR3, the DNA is TGTGCCAGCAGTACAGGCGCAACTAATGAAAAACTGTTTTTT. The complete variable domain, with remaining parts taken from reference TRBV2 and TRBJ1-4, reads EPEVTQTPSHQVTQMGQEVILRCVPISNHLYFYWYRQILGQKVEFLVSFYNNEISEKSEIFDDQFSVERPDGSNFTLKIRSTKLEDSAMYFCASSTGATNEKLFFGSGTQLSVL.

The DNA for the CDR3 is TGTGCCAGCAGCGGGAGCTCTGTAATACTCCCCCACTACGAGCAGTACTTC. Its translation: CASSGSSVILPHYEQYF. The V gene is TRBV28, the J gene TRBJ2-7; D perhaps matches TRBD2 (6 bases). V dropped 6 bases and J dropped 3 bases, with 24 bases sitting between them. The length of the CDR3 is 17 residues. From germline, CDR1 is MDHEN and CDR2 SYDVKM.

The chain employs TRBV7-2 and TRBJ2-6; D might be TRBD1 (6 bases). V was pared by 5 bases and J by 5 bases, with 16 bases between. CDR3 size: 16 residues. Per the germline V gene, CDR1 is SGHTA and CDR2 is FQGNSA. The CDR3 protein is CASSRDIRLRANVLTF. The CDR3 bases are TGTGCCAGCAGCCGGGACATCCGGCTCAGGGCCAACGTCCTGACTTTC.

This chain uses TRBV6-5 with TRBJ2-3; 16 bases align to TRBD2. Germline values: CDR1 MNHEY, CDR2 SVGAGI. J lost 5 bases, V lost 6 bases, and 2 bases had no gene match. The CDR3 length is 15 residues. The CDR3 reads CASRGLAGGEDTQYF. The CDR3 DNA reads as TGTGCCAGCAGGGGACTAGCGGGAGGGGAAGATACGCAGTATTTT.

The V gene is TRBV13, the J gene TRBJ1-1; the D gene is possibly TRBD1 (5 bases). The CDR3 is 13 amino acids. Germline V lookup: CDR1 PRHDT, CDR2 FYEKMQ (reference sequence). Trimming took 1 base from V and 11 from J, leaving 14 bases between them. The chain's CDR3 is CASSLVRGNGAFF. The CDR3 nucleotides read TGTGCCAGCAGCTTAGTAAGGGGTAACGGGGCTTTCTTT.

This chain connects TRBV19 to TRBJ1-5, with 7 nucleotides matching TRBD1. Trimming cost V 5 bases and J 3 bases; bases outside gene matches: 4. This CDR3 has 14 residues. The germline gives CDR1 LNHDA, CDR2 SQIVND (reference sequence). In DNA, the CDR3 is TGTGCCAGTAGTCGGGACAGCCTCAATCAGCCCCAGCATTTT. It encodes CASSRDSLNQPQHF.